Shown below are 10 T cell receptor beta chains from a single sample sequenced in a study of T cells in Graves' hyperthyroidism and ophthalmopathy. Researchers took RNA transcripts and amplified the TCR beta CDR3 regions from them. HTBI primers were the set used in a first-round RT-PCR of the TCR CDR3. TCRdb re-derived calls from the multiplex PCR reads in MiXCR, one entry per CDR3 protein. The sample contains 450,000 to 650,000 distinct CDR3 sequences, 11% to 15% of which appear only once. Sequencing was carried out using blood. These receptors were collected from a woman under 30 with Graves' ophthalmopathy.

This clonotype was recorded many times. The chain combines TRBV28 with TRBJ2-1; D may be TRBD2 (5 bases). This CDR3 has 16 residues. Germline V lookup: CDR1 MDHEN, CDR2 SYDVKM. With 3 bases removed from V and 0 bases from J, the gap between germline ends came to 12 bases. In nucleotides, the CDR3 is TGTGCCAGCAGTTTGGTAGCGAGAAGCTCCTACAATGAGCAGTTCTTC. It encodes CASSLVARSSYNEQFF.

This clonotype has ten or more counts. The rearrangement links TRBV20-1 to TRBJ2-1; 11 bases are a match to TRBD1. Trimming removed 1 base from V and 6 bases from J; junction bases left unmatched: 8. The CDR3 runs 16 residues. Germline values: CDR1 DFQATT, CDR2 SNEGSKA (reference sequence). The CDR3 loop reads CSARAGQGAQLNEQFF. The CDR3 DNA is TGCAGTGCTAGAGCAGGACAGGGGGCGCAACTCAATGAGCAGTTCTTC.

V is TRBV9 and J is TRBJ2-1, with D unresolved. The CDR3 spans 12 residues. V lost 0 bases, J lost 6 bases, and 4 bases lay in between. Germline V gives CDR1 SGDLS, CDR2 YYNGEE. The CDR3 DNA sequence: TGTGCCAGCAGCGTAGACATCAATGAGCAGTTCTTC. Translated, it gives CASSVDINEQFF.

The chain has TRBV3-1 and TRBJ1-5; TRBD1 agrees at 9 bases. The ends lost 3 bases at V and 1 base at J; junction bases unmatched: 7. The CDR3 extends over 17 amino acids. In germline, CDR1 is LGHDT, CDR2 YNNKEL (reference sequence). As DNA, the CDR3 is TGTGCCAGCAGCCATAGCCGGACAGGGGCAAGCAATCAGCCCCAGCATTTT. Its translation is CASSHSRTGASNQPQHF.

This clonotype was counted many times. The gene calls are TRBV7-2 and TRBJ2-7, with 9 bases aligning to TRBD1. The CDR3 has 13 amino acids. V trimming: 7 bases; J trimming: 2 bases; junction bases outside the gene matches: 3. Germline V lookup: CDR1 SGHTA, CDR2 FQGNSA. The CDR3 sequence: CASNRDRAYEQYF. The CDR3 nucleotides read TGTGCCAGCAACCGGGACAGGGCCTACGAGCAGTACTTC.

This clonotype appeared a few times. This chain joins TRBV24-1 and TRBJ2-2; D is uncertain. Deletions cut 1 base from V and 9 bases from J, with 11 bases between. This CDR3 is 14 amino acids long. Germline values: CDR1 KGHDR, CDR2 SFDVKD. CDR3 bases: TGTGCCACCAGTGATTTAAAATCCCGAAGGGAGCTGTTTTTT. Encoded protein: CATSDLKSRRELFF.

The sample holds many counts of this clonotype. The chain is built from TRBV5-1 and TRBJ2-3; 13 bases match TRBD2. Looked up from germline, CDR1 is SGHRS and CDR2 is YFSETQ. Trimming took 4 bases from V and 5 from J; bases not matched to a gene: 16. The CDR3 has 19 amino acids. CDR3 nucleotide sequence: TGCGCCAGCAGCCTCGAGGGACTAGCGGGAAATTGGGGATTAGATACGCAGTATTTT. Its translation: CASSLEGLAGNWGLDTQYF.

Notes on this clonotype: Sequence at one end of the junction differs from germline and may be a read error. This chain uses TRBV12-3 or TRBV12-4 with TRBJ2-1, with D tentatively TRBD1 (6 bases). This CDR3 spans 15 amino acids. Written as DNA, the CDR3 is TGTGCCAGCAGGTTAGGGGGAAGGTCCTACAATGAGCAGTTCTTC. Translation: CASRLGGRSYNEQFF.

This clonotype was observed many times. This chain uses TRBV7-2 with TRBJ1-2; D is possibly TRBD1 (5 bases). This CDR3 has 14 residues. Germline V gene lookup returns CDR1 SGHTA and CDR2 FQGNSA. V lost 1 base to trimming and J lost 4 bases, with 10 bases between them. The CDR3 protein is CASSLVREAYGYTF. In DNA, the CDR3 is TGTGCCAGCAGCTTAGTCAGGGAAGCCTATGGCTACACCTTC.

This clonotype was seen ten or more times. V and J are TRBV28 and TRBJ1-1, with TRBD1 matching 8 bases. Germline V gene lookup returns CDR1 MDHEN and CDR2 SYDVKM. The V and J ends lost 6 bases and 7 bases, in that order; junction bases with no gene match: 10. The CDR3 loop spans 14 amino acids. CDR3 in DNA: TGTGCCAGCAGGACCAGGGGGCTTTTTAATGAAGCTTTCTTT. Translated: CASRTRGLFNEAFF.